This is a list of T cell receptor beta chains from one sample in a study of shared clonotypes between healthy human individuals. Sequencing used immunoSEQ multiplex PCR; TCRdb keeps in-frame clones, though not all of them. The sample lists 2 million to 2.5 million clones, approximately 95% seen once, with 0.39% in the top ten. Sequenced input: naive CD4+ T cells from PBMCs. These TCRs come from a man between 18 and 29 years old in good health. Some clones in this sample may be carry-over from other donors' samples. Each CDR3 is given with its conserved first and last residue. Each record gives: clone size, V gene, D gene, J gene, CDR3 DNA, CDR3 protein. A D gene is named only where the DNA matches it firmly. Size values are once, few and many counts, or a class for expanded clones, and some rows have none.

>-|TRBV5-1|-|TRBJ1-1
TGCGCCAGCAGTCGTCCCGACGGGGGCCTGGCTGAAGCTTTCTTT
CASSRPDGGLAEAFF
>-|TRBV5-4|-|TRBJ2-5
TGTGCCAGCAGCTTGGTGAGAGGAGAGACCCAGTACTTC
CASSLVRGETQYF
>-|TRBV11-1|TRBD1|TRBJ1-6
TGTGCCAGCACCAAGGGACAGTATAATTCACCCCTCCACTTT
CASTKGQYNSPLHF
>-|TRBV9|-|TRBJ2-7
TGTGCCAGCAGCACAGGGAGCTCCTACGAGCAGTACTTC
CASSTGSSYEQYF
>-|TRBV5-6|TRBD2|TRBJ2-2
TGTGCCAGCAGCTTGGGGGCTAGCGGTGGTACCGGGGAGCTGTTTTTT
CASSLGASGGTGELFF
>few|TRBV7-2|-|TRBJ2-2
TGTGCCAGCAGCTTAGGGTACAGGGAATTCACCGGGGAGCTGTTTTTT
CASSLGYREFTGELFF
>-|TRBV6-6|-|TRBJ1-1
TGTGCCACCGGAGGGGAGGTGAACACTGAAGCTTTCTTT
CATGGEVNTEAFF
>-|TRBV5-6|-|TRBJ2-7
TGTGCCAGCAGCTTGGCCGGGGTTCTCTACGAGCAGTACTTC
CASSLAGVLYEQYF
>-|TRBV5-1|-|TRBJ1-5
TGCGCCAACAGCTTGGGCAGCGATCAGCCCCAGCATTTT
CANSLGSDQPQHF
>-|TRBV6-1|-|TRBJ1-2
TGTGCCAGCGCCGAGCGGGCCTCGGGGGGCTACACCTTC
CASAERASGGYTF
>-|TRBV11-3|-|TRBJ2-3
TGTGCCAGCAGCCACCGGACAGGGAGGGGATCAGATACGCAGTATTTT
CASSHRTGRGSDTQYF
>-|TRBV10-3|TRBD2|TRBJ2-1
TGTGCCATCACCAAGACTAGCGGCAATGAGCAGTTCTTC
CAITKTSGNEQFF
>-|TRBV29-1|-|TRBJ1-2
TGCAGCGTTCCCTCGCTTGAGTGGGCAAACTATGGCTACACCTTC
CSVPSLEWANYGYTF
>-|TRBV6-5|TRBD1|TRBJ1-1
TGTGCCAGCAGTCCTAGAACAGGGGGCTTCACTGAAGCTTTCTTT
CASSPRTGGFTEAFF
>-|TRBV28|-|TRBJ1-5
TGTGCCAGCAGCACGACAGGCTTTCAGCCCCAGCATTTT
CASSTTGFQPQHF
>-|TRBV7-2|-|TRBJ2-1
TGTGCCAGCAGCTTGGACACATTTGCCAATGAGCAGTTCTTC
CASSLDTFANEQFF
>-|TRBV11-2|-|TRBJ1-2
TGTGCCAGCAGCTTACAACCAGGGAGCTATGGCTACACCTTC
CASSLQPGSYGYTF
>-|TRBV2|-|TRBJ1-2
TGTGCCAGCAGTTACAGGGCGTCCGCGGCTAACTATGGCTACACCTTC
CASSYRASAANYGYTF
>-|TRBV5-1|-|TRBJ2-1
TGCGCCAGCAGCTTGGAGGGAGAGGGGAATGAGCAGTTCTTC
CASSLEGEGNEQFF
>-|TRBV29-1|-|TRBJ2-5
TGCAGCGTTGAAAACGTCCAAGAGACCCAGTACTTC
CSVENVQETQYF
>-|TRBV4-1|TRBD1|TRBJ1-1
TGCGCCAGCAGCCAAGAAGGGGACAGCTACCTGAACACTGAAGCTTTCTTT
CASSQEGDSYLNTEAFF
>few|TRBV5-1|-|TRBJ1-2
TGCGCCAGCAGCTTGGTGTCTCCCAGCGGCTACACCTTC
CASSLVSPSGYTF
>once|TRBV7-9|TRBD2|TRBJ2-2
TGTGCCAGCAGCCCCCTAGCGGGAGGGCGCACCGGGGAGCTGTTTTTT
CASSPLAGGRTGELFF
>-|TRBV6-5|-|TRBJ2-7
TGTGCCAGCAGCCCCGCCGACCGAAACAGGCTCGAGCAGTACTTC
CASSPADRNRLEQYF
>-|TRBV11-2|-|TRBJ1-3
TGTGCCAGCAGCTCAAGATGGAGTTCTGGAAACACCATATATTTT
CASSSRWSSGNTIYF
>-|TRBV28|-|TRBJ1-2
TGTGCCAGCAGTTTAGTCTGGACCAGGGACTACACCTTC
CASSLVWTRDYTF
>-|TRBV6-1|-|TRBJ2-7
TGTGCCAGCAGTGAAATCGGCCATACCTACGAGCAGTACTTC
CASSEIGHTYEQYF